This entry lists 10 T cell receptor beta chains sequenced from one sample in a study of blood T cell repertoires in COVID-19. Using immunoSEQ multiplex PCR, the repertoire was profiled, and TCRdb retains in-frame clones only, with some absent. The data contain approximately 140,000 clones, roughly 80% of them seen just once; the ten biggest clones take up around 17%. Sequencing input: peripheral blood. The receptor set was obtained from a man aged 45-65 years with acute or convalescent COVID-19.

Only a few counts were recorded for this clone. CDR3 coding DNA: TGTGCCAGCAGCCAAGTTACCCTAGCGGGGGCATCCTACGAGCAGTACTTC. This encodes CASSQVTLAGASYEQYF. The genes are TRBV3-1 (or the pseudogene TRBV3-2) and TRBJ2-7; 10 positions agree with TRBD2. The germline V gene has CDR1 LGHDT and CDR2 YNNKEL (reference sequence). J gave up 1 base and V 1 base, and 7 bases lay outside the gene matches. The CDR3 sequence is 17 residues long.

In DNA, the CDR3 is TGTGCCAGTACTCTCGTGGCACAGGGGGTAGGGGGAGGTGAAGCTTTCTTT. Translating gives CASTLVAQGVGGGEAFF. The rearrangement joins TRBV19 to TRBJ1-1; 8 bases map to TRBD1. The V gene end was trimmed by 7 bases and the J gene end by 7 bases; junction bases not matched to a gene: 20. Looked up from germline, CDR1 is LNHDA and CDR2 is SQIVND (reference sequence). The length of the CDR3 is 17 residues.

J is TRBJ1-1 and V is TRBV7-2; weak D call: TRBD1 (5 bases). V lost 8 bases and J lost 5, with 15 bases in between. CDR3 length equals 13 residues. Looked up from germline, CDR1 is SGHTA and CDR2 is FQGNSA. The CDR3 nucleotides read TGTGCCAGCCTTAGCGGGGGAAGAACTGAAGCTTTCTTT. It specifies CASLSGGRTEAFF.

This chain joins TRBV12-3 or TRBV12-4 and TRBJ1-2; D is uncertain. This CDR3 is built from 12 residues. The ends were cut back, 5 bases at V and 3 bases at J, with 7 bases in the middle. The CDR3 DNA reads TGTGCCAGCAGTGGAGGCTACTATGGCTACACCTTC. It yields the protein CASSGGYYGYTF.

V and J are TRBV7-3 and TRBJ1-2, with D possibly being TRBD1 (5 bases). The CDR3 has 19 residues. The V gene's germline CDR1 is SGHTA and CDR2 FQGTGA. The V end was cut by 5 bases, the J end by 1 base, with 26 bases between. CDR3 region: CASSARRRRRGIYNYGYTF. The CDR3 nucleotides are TGTGCCAGCAGCGCTAGGCGTCGGAGACGGGGGATTTATAACTATGGCTACACCTTC.

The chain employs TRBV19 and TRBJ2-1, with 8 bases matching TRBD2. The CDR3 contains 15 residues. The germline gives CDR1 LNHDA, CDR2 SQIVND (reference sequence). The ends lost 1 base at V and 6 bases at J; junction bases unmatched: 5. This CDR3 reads CASSIVGGGTNEQFF. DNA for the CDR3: TGTGCCAGTAGTATAGTTGGCGGGGGGACCAATGAGCAGTTCTTC. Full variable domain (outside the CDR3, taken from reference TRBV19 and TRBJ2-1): DGGITQSPKYLFRKEGQNVTLSCEQNLNHDAMYWYRQDPGQGLRLIYYSQIVNDFQKGDIAEGYSVSREKKESFPLTVTSAQKNPTAFYLCASSIVGGGTNEQFFGPGTRLTVL.

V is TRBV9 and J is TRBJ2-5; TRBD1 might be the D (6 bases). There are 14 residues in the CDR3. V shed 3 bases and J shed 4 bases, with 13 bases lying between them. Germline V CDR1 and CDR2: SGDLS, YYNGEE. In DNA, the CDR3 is TGTGCCAGCAGCGCGAAACAGGGTAGAGAGACCCAGTACTTC. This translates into CASSAKQGRETQYF.

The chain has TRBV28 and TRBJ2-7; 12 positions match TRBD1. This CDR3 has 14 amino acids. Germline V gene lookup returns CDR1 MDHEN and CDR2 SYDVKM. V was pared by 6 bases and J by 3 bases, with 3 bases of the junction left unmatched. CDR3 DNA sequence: TGTGCCAGCAGGGGACAGGGGGCTCTCTACGAGCAGTACGTC. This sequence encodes CASRGQGALYEQYV.

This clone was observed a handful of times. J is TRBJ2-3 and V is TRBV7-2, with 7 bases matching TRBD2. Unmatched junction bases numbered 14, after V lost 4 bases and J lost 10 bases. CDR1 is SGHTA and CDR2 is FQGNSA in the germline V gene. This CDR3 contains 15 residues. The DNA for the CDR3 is TGTGCCAGCAGCTCATACCGGGACTACCCACGAGCGCAGTATTTT. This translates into CASSSYRDYPRAQYF.

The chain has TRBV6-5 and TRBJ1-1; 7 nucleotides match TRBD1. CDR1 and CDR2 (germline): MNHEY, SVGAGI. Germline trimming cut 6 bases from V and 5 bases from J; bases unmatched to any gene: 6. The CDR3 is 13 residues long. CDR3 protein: CASSLTGKTEAFF. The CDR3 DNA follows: TGTGCCAGCAGCCTGACAGGGAAAACTGAAGCTTTCTTT.